The rows below give T cell receptor beta chains drawn from one sample of a study of shared clonotypes between healthy human individuals. The method was immunoSEQ multiplex PCR; TCRdb's version includes in-frame clones alone and lacks a portion of them. The sample records approximately 1.5 million clones, 95% to 99% being singletons. Material for sequencing was naive CD4+ T cells sorted from blood. These receptors were taken from a young man in good health. CDR3s include the opening cysteine and the closing phenylalanine or tryptophan. A row's size may be missing; if present it is once, few, many or a size class.

size: NA
J: TRBJ2-7
V: TRBV29-1
CDR3: CSARRGQGGYEQYF

size: NA
J: TRBJ2-7
V: TRBV6-5
CDR3: CASRTPGLYEQYF

size: NA
J: TRBJ2-5
V: TRBV9
CDR3: CASSPRLGTEETQYF

size: NA
J: TRBJ1-2
V: TRBV4-1
CDR3: CASSQGGRNRYAGYTF

size: NA
J: TRBJ1-5
V: TRBV30
CDR3: CAWRSGSNQPQHF

size: NA
J: TRBJ2-2
V: TRBV18
CDR3: CASSPTQANTGELFF

size: NA
J: TRBJ1-5
V: TRBV6-1
CDR3: CASSGGSNNQPQHF

size: once
J: TRBJ2-1
V: TRBV11-1
CDR3: CASSPGLADTNEQFF

size: NA
J: TRBJ2-1
V: TRBV10-2
CDR3: CASSWNRGILPTDNEQFF

size: NA
J: TRBJ1-2
V: TRBV11-2
CDR3: CASSLAWQGSPTYGYTF

size: NA
J: TRBJ1-2
V: TRBV28
CDR3: CASSFVDYGYTF

size: NA
J: TRBJ2-4
V: TRBV29-1
CDR3: CSVMDRGRTNIQYF

size: NA
J: TRBJ1-1
V: TRBV30
CDR3: CAWSVRGNTEAFF

size: NA
J: TRBJ1-2
V: TRBV5-5
CDR3: CASSLVSPSRYGYTF

size: once
J: TRBJ2-3
V: TRBV11-3
CDR3: CASSRNFVDVTQYF

size: NA
J: TRBJ1-2
V: TRBV7-2
CDR3: CASSLVLRDRPNYGYTF

size: NA
J: TRBJ1-2
V: TRBV27
CDR3: CASSSGTEGANYGYTF

size: NA
J: TRBJ2-7
V: TRBV11-2
CDR3: CASSPGGGEQYF

size: NA
J: TRBJ2-7
V: TRBV7-9
CDR3: CASSPRDLTYEQYF

size: NA
J: TRBJ2-4
V: TRBV7-9
CDR3: CASSFPGHGLQYF

size: NA
J: TRBJ1-2
V: TRBV10-2
CDR3: CASSEQGRDYGYTF

size: NA
J: TRBJ2-5
V: TRBV25-1
CDR3: CASSGSGGRAWETQYF

size: NA
J: TRBJ2-7
V: TRBV9
CDR3: CASSVGSGPYEQYF

size: NA
J: TRBJ1-1
V: TRBV13
CDR3: CASSVGLSTEAFF

size: NA
J: TRBJ2-7
V: TRBV27
CDR3: CASSITSGRASRYEQYF

size: NA
J: TRBJ2-2
V: TRBV18
CDR3: CASSPVSVDYDANTGELFF

size: NA
J: TRBJ1-1
V: TRBV19
CDR3: CASSILGSTMNTEAFF

size: few
J: TRBJ1-2
V: TRBV6-1
CDR3: CASSLDTVYGYTF

size: NA
J: TRBJ2-2
V: TRBV14
CDR3: CASRITGGGHTGELFF

size: NA
J: TRBJ2-7
V: TRBV10-3
CDR3: CAISETGTELYEQYF

size: NA
J: TRBJ1-2
V: TRBV29-1
CDR3: CSVGDRGYTF

size: NA
J: TRBJ1-1
V: TRBV27
CDR3: CASTWDRSGNTEAFF